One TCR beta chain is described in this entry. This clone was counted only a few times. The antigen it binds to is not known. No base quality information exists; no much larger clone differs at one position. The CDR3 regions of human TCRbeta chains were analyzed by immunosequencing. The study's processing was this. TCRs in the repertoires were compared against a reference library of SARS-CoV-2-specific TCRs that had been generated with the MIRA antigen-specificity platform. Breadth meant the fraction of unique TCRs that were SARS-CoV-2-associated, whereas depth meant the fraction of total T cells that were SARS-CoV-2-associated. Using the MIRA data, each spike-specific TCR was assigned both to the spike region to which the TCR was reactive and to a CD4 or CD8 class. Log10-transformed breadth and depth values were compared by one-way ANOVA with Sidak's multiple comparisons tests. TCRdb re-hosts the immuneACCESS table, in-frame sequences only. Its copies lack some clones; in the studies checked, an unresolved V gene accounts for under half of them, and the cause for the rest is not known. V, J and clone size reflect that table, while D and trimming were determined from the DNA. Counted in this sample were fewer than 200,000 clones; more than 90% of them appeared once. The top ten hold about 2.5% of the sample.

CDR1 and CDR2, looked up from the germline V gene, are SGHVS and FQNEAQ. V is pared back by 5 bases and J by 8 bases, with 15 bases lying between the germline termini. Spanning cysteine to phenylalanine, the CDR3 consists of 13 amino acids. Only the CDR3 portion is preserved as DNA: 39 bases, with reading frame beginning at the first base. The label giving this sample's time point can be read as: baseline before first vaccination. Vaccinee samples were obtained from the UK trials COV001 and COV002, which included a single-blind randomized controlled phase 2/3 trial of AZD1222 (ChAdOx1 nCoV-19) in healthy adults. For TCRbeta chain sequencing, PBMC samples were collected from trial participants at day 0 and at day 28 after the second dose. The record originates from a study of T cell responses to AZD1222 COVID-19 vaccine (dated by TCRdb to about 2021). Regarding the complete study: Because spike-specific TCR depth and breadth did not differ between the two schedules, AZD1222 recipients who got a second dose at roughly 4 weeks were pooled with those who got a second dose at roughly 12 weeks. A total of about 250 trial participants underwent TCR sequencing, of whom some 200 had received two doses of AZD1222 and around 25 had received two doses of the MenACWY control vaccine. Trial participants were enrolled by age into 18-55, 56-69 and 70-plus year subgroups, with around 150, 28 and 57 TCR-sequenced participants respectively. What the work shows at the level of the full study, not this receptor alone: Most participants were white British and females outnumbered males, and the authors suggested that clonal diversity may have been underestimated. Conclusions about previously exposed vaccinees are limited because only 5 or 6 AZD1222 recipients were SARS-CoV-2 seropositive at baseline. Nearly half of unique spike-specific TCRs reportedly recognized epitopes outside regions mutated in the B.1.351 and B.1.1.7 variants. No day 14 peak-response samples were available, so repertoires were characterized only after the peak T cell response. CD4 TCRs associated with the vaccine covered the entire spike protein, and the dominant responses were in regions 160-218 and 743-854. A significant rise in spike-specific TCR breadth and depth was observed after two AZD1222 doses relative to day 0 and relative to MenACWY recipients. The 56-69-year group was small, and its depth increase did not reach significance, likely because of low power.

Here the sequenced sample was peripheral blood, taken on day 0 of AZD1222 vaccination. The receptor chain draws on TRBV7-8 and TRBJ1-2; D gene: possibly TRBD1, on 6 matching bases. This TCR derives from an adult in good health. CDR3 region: CASSRFPGDGYTF. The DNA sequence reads TGTGCCAGCAGCCGATTCCCAGGGGACGGCTACACCTTC.